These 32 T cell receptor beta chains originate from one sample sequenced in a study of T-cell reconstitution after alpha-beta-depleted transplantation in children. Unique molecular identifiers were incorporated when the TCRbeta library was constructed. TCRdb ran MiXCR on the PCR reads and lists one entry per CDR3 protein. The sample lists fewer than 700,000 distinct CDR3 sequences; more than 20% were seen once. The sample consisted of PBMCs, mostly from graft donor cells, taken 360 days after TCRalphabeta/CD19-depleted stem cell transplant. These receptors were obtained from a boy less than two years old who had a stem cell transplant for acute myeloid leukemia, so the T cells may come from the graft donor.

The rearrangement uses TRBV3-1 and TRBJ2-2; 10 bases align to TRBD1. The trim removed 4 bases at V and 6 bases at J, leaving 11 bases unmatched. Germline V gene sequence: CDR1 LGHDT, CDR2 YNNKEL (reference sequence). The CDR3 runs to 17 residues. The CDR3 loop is CASSLISRDRGSGELFF. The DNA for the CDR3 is TGTGCCAGCAGCCTTATAAGCCGGGACAGGGGATCCGGGGAGCTGTTTTTT. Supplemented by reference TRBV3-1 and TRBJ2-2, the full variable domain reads DTAVSQTPKYLVTQMGNDKSIKCEQNLGHDTMYWYKQDSKKFLKIMFSYNNKELIINETVPNRFSPKSPDKAHLNLHINSLELGDSAVYFCASSLISRDRGSGELFFGEGSRLTVL.

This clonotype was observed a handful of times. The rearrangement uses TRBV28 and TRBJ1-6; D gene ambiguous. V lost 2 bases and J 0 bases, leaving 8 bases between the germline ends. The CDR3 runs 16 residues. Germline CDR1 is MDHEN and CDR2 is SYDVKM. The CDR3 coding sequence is TGTGCCAGCAGTTTAAGGAGAAGCTCCTATAATTCACCCCTCCACTTT. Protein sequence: CASSLRRSSYNSPLHF. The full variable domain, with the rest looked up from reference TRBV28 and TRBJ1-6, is DVKVTQSSRYLVKRTGEKVFLECVQDMDHENMFWYRQDPGLGLRLIYFSYDVKMKEKGDIPEGYSVSREKKERFSLILESASTNQTSMYLCASSLRRSSYNSPLHFGNGTRLTVT.

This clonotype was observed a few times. CDR3 in amino acids: CASSVELTTEQFF. CDR3 nucleotides: TGTGCCAGCAGCGTAGAGCTGACAACTGAGCAGTTCTTC. This rearrangement joins TRBV9 to TRBJ2-1; D unclear. Trimming left V 0 bases short and J 9 bases short, with 10 bases between. Germline lookup yields CDR1 SGDLS and CDR2 YYNGEE. There are 13 residues in the CDR3.

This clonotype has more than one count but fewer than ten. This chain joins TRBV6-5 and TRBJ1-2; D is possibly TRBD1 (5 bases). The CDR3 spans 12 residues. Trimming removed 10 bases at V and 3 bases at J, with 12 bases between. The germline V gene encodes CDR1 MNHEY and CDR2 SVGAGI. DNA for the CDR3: TGTGCCACTCTTCGGGGGGACTATGGCTACACCTTC. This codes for CATLRGDYGYTF.

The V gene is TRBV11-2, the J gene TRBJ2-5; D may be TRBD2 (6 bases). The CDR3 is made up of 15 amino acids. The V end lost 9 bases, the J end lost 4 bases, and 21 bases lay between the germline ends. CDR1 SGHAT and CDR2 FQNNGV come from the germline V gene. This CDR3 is CARIRTGGEGETQYF. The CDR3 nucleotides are TGTGCCAGGATTCGTACGGGCGGGGAAGGAGAGACCCAGTACTTC.

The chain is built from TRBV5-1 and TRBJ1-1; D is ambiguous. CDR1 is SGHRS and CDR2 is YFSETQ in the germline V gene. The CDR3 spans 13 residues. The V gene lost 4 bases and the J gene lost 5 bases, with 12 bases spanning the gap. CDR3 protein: CASSPLWVTEAFF. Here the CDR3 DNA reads TGCGCCAGCAGCCCGCTTTGGGTAACTGAAGCTTTCTTT.

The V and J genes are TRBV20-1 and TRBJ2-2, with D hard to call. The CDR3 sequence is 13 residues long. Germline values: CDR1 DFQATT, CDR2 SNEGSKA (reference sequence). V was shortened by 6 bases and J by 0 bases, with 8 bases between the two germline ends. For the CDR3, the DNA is TGCAGTGCGGAGCACACGAACACCGGGGAGCTGTTTTTT. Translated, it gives CSAEHTNTGELFF.

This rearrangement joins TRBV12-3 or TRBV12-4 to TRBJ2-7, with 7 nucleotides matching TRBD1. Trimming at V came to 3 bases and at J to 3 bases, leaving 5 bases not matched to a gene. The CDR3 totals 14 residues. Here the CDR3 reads CASSFDRADYEQYF. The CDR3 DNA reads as TGTGCCAGCAGTTTTGACAGGGCCGACTACGAGCAGTACTTC.

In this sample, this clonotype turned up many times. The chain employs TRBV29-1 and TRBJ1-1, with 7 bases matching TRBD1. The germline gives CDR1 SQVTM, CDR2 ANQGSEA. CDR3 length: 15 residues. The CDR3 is CTRWPPFRGDTEAFF. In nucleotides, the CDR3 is TGCACCCGTTGGCCTCCCTTCAGGGGGGACACTGAAGCTTTCTTT. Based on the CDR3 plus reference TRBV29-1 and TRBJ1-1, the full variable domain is SAVISQKPSRDICQRGTSLTIQCQVDSQVTMMFWYRQQPGQSLTLIATANQGSEATYESGFVIDKFPISRPNLTFSTLTVSNMSPEDSSIYLCTRWPPFRGDTEAFFGQGTRLTVV.

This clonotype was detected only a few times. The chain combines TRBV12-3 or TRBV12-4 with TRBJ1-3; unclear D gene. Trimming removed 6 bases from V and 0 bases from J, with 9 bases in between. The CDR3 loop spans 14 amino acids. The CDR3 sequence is CASRIDHSGNTIYF. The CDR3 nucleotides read TGTGCCAGCAGGATAGACCACTCTGGAAACACCATATATTTT.

The CDR3 DNA is TGTGCCAGCAGTGAACATAGCGAACAGTTCACAGATACGCAGTATTTT. Its protein product is CASSEHSEQFTDTQYF. The chain couples TRBV25-1 to TRBJ2-3, with D tentatively TRBD2 (5 bases). V was trimmed by 2 bases and J by 2 bases, leaving 14 bases between them. The CDR3 consists of 16 residues. Germline CDR1 reads MGHDK; CDR2 reads SYGVNS.

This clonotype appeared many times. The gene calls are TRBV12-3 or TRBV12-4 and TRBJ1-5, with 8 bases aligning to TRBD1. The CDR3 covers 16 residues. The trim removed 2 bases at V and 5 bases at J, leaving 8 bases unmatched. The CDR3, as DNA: TGTGCCAGCAGTTTATATGGCAGGGGGCTATATCAGCCCCAGCATTTT. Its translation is CASSLYGRGLYQPQHF.

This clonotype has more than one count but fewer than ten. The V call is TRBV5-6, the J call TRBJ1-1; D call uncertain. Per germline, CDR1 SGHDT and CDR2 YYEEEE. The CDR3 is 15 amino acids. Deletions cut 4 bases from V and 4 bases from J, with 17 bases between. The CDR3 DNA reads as TGTGCCAGCAGCGGAATCGAAGGGCCCTCCACTGAAGCTTTCTTT. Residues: CASSGIEGPSTEAFF.

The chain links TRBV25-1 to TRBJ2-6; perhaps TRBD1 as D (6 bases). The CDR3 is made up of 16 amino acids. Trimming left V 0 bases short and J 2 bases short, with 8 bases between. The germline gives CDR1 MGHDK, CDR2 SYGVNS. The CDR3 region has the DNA TGTGCCAGCAGTGAATATGAGGGGGCTGGGGCCAACGTCCTGACTTTC. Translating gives CASSEYEGAGANVLTF.

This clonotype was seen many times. The CDR3 protein is CASSQVGDLSGAFF. The CDR3 nucleotides read TGTGCCAGCAGCCAAGTAGGGGATCTCAGCGGGGCTTTCTTT. This sequence joins TRBV3-1 and TRBJ1-1, with D perhaps matching TRBD1 (5 bases). The germline V gene has CDR1 LGHDT and CDR2 YNNKEL (reference sequence). The V end lost 1 base, the J end lost 11 bases, and 17 bases lay between the germline ends. CDR3 length: 14 amino acids.

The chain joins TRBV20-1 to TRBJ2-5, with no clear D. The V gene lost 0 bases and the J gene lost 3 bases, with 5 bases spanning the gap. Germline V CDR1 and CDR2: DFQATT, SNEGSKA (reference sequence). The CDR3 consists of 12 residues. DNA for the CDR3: TGCAGTGCTAGAGATACAAAAGAGACCCAGTACTTC. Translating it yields CSARDTKETQYF.

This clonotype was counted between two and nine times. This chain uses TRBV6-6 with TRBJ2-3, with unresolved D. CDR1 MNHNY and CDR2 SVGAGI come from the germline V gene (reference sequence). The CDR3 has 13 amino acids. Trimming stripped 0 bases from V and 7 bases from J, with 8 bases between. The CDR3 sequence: CASSYSYGNTQYF. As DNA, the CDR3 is TGTGCCAGCAGTTACTCGTATGGGAATACGCAGTATTTT.

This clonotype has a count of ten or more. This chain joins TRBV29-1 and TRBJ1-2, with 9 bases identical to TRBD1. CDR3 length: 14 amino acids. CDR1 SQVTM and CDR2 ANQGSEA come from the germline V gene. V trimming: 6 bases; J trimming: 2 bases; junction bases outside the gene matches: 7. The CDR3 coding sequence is TGCAGCGTAGGGAGGGGACAGGGAAACTATGGCTACACCTTC. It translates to CSVGRGQGNYGYTF.

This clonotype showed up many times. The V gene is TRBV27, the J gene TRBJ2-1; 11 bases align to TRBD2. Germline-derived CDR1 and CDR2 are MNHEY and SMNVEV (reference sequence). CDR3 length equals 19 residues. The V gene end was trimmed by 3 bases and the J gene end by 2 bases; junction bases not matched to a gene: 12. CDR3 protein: CASSLLSGGAWGAYNEQFF. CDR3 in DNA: TGTGCCAGCAGTTTGCTTAGCGGGGGGGCCTGGGGAGCCTACAATGAGCAGTTCTTC.

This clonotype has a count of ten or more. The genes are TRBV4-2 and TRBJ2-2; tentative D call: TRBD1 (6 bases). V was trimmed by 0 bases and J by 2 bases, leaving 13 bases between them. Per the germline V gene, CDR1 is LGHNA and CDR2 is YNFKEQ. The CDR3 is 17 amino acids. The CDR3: CASSQEVDSANTGELFF. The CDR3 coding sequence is TGTGCCAGCAGCCAAGAGGTGGACAGCGCTAACACCGGGGAGCTGTTTTTT.

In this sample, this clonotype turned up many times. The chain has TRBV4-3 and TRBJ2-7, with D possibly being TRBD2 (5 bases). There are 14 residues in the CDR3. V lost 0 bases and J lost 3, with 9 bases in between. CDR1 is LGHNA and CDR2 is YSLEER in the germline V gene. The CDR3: CASSQDLGSYEQYF. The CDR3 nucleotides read TGCGCCAGCAGCCAAGATCTTGGGAGCTACGAGCAGTACTTC.

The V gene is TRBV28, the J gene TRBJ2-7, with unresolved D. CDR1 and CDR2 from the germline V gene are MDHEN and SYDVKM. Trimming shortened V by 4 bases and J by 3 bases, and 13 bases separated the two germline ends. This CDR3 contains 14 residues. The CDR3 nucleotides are TGTGCCAGCAGTTCTCGAATATCCCTCTACGAGCAGTACTTC. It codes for CASSSRISLYEQYF.

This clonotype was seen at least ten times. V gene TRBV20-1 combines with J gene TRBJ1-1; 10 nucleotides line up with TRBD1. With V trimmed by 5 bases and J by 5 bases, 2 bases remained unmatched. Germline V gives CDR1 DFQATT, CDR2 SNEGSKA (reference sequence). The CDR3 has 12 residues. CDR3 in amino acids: CSAGQGGTEAFF. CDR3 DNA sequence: TGCAGTGCTGGACAGGGGGGAACTGAAGCTTTCTTT.

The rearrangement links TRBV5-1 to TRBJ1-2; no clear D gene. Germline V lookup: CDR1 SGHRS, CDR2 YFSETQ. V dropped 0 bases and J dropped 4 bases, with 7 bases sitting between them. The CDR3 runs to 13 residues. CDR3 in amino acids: CASSLAETYGYTF. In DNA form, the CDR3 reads TGCGCCAGCAGCTTGGCCGAAACCTATGGCTACACCTTC.

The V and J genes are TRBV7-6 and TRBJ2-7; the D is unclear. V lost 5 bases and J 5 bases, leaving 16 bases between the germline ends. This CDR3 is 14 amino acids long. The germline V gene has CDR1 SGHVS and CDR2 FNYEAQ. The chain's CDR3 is CASSRLTRTNEQYF. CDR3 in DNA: TGTGCCAGCAGCCGCCTGACCAGGACGAACGAGCAGTACTTC.

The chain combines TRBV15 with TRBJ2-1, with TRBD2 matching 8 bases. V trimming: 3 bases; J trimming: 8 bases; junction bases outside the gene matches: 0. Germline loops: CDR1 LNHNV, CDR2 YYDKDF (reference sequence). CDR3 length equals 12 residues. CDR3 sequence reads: CATSRTSDEQFF. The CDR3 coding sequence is TGTGCCACCAGCAGGACTAGCGATGAGCAGTTCTTC.

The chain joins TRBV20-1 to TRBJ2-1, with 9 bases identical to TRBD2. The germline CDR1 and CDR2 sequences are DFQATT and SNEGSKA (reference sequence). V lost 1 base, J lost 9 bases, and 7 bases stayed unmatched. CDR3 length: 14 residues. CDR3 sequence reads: CSARAGGGASEQFF. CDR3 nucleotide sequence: TGCAGTGCTAGAGCCGGCGGGGGGGCCTCTGAGCAGTTCTTC.

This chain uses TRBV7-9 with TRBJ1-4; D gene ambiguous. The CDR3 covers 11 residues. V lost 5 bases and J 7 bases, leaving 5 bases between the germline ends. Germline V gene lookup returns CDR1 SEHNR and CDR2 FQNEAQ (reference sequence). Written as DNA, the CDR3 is TGTGCCAGCAGCCGCAGTGAAAAACTGTTTTTT. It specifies CASSRSEKLFF. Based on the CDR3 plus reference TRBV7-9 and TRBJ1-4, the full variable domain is DTGVSQNPRHKITKRGQNVTFRCDPISEHNRLYWYRQTLGQGPEFLTYFQNEAQLEKSRLLSDRFSAERPKGSFSTLEIQRTEQGDSAMYLCASSRSEKLFFGSGTQLSVL.

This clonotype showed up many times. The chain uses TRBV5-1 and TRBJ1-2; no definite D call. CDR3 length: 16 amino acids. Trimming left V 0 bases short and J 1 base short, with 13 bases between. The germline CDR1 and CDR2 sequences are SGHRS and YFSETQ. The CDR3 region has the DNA TGCGCCAGCAGCTTGGCCTCGACCGAAGATAACTATGGCTACACCTTC. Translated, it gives CASSLASTEDNYGYTF.

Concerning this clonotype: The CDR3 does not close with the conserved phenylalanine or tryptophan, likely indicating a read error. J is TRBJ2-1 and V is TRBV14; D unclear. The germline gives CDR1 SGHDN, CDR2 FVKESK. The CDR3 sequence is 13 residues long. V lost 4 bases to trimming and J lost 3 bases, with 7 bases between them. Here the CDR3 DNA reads TGTGCCAGCAGCCGAATACTCTACAATGAGCAGTTCTTG. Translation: CASSRILYNEQFL.

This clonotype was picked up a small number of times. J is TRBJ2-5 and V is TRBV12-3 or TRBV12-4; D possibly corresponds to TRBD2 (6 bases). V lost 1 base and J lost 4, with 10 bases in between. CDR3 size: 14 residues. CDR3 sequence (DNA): TGTGCCAGCAGTTTAGGCGGGGAAGGAGAGACCCAGTACTTC. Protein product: CASSLGGEGETQYF.

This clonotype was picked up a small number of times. The CDR3 is CSARGGQAILGAFF. CDR3 DNA: TGCAGTGCTAGAGGGGGACAGGCCATTCTCGGGGCTTTCTTT. V usage is TRBV20-1 and J usage is TRBJ1-1; 8 positions match TRBD1. The V gene end was trimmed by 1 base and the J gene end by 11 bases; junction bases not matched to a gene: 12. Germline V gives CDR1 DFQATT, CDR2 SNEGSKA (reference sequence). CDR3 length equals 14 residues.